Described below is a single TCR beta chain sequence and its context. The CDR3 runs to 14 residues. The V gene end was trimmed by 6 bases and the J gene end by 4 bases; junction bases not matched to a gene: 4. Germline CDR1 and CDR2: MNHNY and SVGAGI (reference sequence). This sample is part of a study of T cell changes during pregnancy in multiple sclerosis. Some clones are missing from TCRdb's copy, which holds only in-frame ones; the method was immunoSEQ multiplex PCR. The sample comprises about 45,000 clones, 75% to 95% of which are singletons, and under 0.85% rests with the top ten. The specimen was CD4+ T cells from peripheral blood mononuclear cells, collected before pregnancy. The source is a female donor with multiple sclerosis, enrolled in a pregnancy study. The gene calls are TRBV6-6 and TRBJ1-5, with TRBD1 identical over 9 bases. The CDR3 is CASRGQGQNQPQHF. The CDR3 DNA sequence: TGTGCCAGCAGAGGACAGGGGCAGAATCAGCCCCAGCATTTT.